This T cell receptor beta chain was captured by sequencing in a study of cytomegalovirus exposure and HLA in healthy donors. This clone is a singleton in its sample. Trimming pared 5 bases from V and 9 bases from J, leaving 23 bases between. CDR1 and CDR2 (germline): LNHDA, SQIVND (reference sequence). The CDR3 is made up of 15 amino acids. The PCR made use of 60 Vbeta and 13 Jbeta primers. Using immunoSEQ multiplex PCR, the repertoire was profiled, and TCRdb retains in-frame clones only, with some absent. The sample holds tens of thousands of clones, roughly 63% seen once. The chain carries TRBV19 and TRBJ2-7; TRBD2 might be the D (5 bases). Sequenced sample: PBMCs. The clonotype was recovered from a man aged 25-40 years in good health and CMV-seropositive. The chain's CDR3 is CASSPRPQEGEGQYF. In DNA form, the CDR3 reads TGTGCCAGTAGTCCTCGTCCCCAGGAAGGAGAGGGGCAGTACTTC. The whole variable domain, filled in from reference TRBV19 and TRBJ2-7, reads DGGITQSPKYLFRKEGQNVTLSCEQNLNHDAMYWYRQDPGQGLRLIYYSQIVNDFQKGDIAEGYSVSREKKESFPLTVTSAQKNPTAFYLCASSPRPQEGEGQYFGPGTRLTVT.